A selection of T cell receptor beta chains follows, all from one sample in a study of blood T cell repertoires in COVID-19. Using immunoSEQ multiplex PCR, the repertoire was profiled, and TCRdb retains in-frame clones only, with some absent. This table has about 29,000 clones, roughly 90% appearing once. The sample taken for sequencing was peripheral blood. These receptors were collected from a human donor with active COVID-19. The donor label of this sample is uncertain. Both conserved end residues are part of each CDR3. D genes are given only for firm matches. Size is stated for part of the rows, as once, few or many counts, or as a class when the clone is expanded.

j_call: TRBJ2-7
v_call: TRBV24-1
clone_size: .
d_call: .
cdr3_nt: TGTGCCACCAGTGATTCTAGTAGCTACGAGCAGTACTTC
cdr3_aa: CATSDSSSYEQYF

j_call: TRBJ2-3
v_call: TRBV5-4
clone_size: .
d_call: .
cdr3_nt: TGTGCCAGCAGCTTGGGAGGCAGGGGAATAGATACGCAGTATTTT
cdr3_aa: CASSLGGRGIDTQYF

j_call: TRBJ2-7
v_call: TRBV2
clone_size: .
d_call: .
cdr3_nt: TGTGCCAGCAGTGAACAGGGTCCCTACGAGCAGTACTTC
cdr3_aa: CASSEQGPYEQYF

j_call: TRBJ2-3
v_call: TRBV10-3
clone_size: .
d_call: TRBD1
cdr3_nt: TGTGCCATTGGGACAGGGAGCACAGATACGCAGTATTTT
cdr3_aa: CAIGTGSTDTQYF

j_call: TRBJ1-1
v_call: TRBV30
clone_size: .
d_call: TRBD1
cdr3_nt: TGTGCCTGGAGTCCTGACAGGGGCACCCTCAACACTGAAGCTTTCTTT
cdr3_aa: CAWSPDRGTLNTEAFF

j_call: TRBJ1-1
v_call: TRBV5-4
clone_size: .
d_call: TRBD1
cdr3_nt: TGTGCCAGCCGACAGGGCACCCGGGCTTTCTTT
cdr3_aa: CASRQGTRAFF

j_call: TRBJ2-3
v_call: TRBV24-1
clone_size: .
d_call: TRBD1
cdr3_nt: TGTGCCACCAGACAGGGGATGGGTACGCAGTATTTT
cdr3_aa: CATRQGMGTQYF

j_call: TRBJ1-1
v_call: TRBV19
clone_size: .
d_call: TRBD1
cdr3_nt: TGTGCCAGTAGTATAGGTAGACAGGGATGGCGAAATGGTGACACTGAAGCTTTCTTT
cdr3_aa: CASSIGRQGWRNGDTEAFF

j_call: TRBJ2-5
v_call: TRBV10-3
clone_size: .
d_call: TRBD2
cdr3_nt: TGTGCCATCAGTGATGGGACTAGCGCGATAGTCCAAGAGACCCAGTACTTC
cdr3_aa: CAISDGTSAIVQETQYF

j_call: TRBJ2-5
v_call: TRBV5-1
clone_size: once
d_call: TRBD2
cdr3_nt: TGCGCCAGCAGCCAAACGGGGGGGCTTGGCCAAGAGACCCAGTACTTC
cdr3_aa: CASSQTGGLGQETQYF

j_call: TRBJ2-3
v_call: TRBV9
clone_size: .
d_call: .
cdr3_nt: TGTGCCAGCAGCAAAGACCCCCTAGTGTCAGATACGCAGTATTTT
cdr3_aa: CASSKDPLVSDTQYF

j_call: TRBJ2-3
v_call: TRBV28
clone_size: .
d_call: .
cdr3_nt: TGTGCCAGCAGCCCCAGTGAAAGCACAGATACGCAGTATTTT
cdr3_aa: CASSPSESTDTQYF

j_call: TRBJ2-7
v_call: TRBV6-2/TRBV6-3
clone_size: .
d_call: .
cdr3_nt: TGTGCCAGCAGTGTCCTGGGACTTATCTCCTACGAGCAGTACTTC
cdr3_aa: CASSVLGLISYEQYF

j_call: TRBJ2-7
v_call: TRBV7-8
clone_size: .
d_call: TRBD2
cdr3_nt: TGTGCCAGCAGCTTTGGGACTAGCGGGGGGGCCGGGCCCTACGAGCAGTACTTC
cdr3_aa: CASSFGTSGGAGPYEQYF

j_call: TRBJ2-5
v_call: TRBV9
clone_size: .
d_call: .
cdr3_nt: TGTGCCAGCAGCCCTGGGCCGGGACAAGGGGAGACCCAGTACTTC
cdr3_aa: CASSPGPGQGETQYF

j_call: TRBJ2-7
v_call: TRBV6-1
clone_size: .
d_call: .
cdr3_nt: TGTGCCAGCAGTGATCTTGCGGGGGCGCGGGCCTACGAGCAGTACTTC
cdr3_aa: CASSDLAGARAYEQYF

j_call: TRBJ2-4
v_call: TRBV5-4
clone_size: .
d_call: .
cdr3_nt: TGTGCCAGCAGCTTGCAGGGGGGAAACATTCAGTACTTC
cdr3_aa: CASSLQGGNIQYF

j_call: TRBJ2-1
v_call: TRBV6-1
clone_size: .
d_call: TRBD2
cdr3_nt: TGTGCCAGCAGTGACGAAGGACTAGCGGGGTCCTACAATGAGCAGTTCTTC
cdr3_aa: CASSDEGLAGSYNEQFF

j_call: TRBJ2-2
v_call: TRBV5-4
clone_size: .
d_call: .
cdr3_nt: TGTGCCAGCAGCTGGGGGGAGCCCGGGGAGCTGTTTTTT
cdr3_aa: CASSWGEPGELFF

j_call: TRBJ2-7
v_call: TRBV5-1
clone_size: .
d_call: TRBD2
cdr3_nt: TGCGCCAGCAGATGGACTAGAAGCTCCTACGAGCAGTACTTC
cdr3_aa: CASRWTRSSYEQYF

j_call: TRBJ1-2
v_call: TRBV18
clone_size: .
d_call: TRBD1
cdr3_nt: TGTGCCAGCTCACCAGGACAGGAGAACTATGGCTACACCTTC
cdr3_aa: CASSPGQENYGYTF

j_call: TRBJ2-3
v_call: TRBV12-3/TRBV12-4
clone_size: .
d_call: .
cdr3_nt: TGTGCCAGCAGTTTAGAGGTGGGCGTACAGTATTTT
cdr3_aa: CASSLEVGVQYF